This T cell receptor (beta chain) was captured in a study of T cell changes during pregnancy in multiple sclerosis. Profiling relied on immunoSEQ multiplex PCR, and the TCRdb table lists in-frame clones only, not all of them. The table shows 85,000 to 95,000 clones, with roughly nine tenths occurring only once. This sequence was found in a female donor in good health, enrolled as a control in a pregnancy study. This material consisted of peripheral blood, taken after pregnancy.

CDR3 protein: CASSTGTGYTDTQYF. For the CDR3, the DNA is TGTGCCAGCTCAACCGGGACAGGATACACAGATACGCAGTATTTT. The V gene is TRBV18, the J gene TRBJ2-3; 8 bases match TRBD1. The CDR3 covers 15 residues. J gave up 2 bases and V 5 bases, and 6 bases lay outside the gene matches. The germline gives CDR1 KGHSH, CDR2 LQKENI. The full variable domain, in which reference TRBV18 and TRBJ2-3 provide the parts outside the CDR3, is NAGVMQNPRHLVRRRGQEARLRCSPMKGHSHVYWYRQLPEEGLKFMVYLQKENIIDESGMPKERFSAEFPKEGPSILRIQQVVRGDSAAYFCASSTGTGYTDTQYFGPGTRLTVL.